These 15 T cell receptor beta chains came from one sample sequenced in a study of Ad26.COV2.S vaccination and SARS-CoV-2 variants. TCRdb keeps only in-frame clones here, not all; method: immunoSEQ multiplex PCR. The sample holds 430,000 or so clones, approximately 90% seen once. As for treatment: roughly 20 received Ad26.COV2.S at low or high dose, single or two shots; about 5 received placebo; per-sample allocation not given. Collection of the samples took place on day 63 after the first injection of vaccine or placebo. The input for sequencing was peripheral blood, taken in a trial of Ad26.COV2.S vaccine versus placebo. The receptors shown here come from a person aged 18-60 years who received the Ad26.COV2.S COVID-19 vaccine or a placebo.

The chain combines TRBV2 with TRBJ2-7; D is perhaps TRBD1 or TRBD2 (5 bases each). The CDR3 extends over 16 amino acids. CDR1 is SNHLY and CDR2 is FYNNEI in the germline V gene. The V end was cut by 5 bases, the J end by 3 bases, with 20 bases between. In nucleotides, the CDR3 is TGTGCCAGCAGTCCAACGACAGCCGGACTTGACTACGAGCAGTACTTC. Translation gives CASSPTTAGLDYEQYF. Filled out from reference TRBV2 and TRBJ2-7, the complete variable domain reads EPEVTQTPSHQVTQMGQEVILRCVPISNHLYFYWYRQILGQKVEFLVSFYNNEISEKSEIFDDQFSVERPDGSNFTLKIRSTKLEDSAMYFCASSPTTAGLDYEQYFGPGTRLTVT.

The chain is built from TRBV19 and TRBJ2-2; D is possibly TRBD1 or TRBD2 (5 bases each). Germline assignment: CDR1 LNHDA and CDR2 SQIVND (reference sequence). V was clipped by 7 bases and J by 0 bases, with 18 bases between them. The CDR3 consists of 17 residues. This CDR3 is CASKARGRATNTGELFF. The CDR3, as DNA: TGTGCCAGTAAGGCCCGGGGCAGGGCGACGAACACCGGGGAGCTGTTTTTT.

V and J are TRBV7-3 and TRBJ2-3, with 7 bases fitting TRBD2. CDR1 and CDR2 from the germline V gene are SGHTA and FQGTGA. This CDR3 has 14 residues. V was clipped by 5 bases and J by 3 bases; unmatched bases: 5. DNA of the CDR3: TGTGCCAGCAGCAGAGCGGGGCCTACAGATACGCAGTATTTT. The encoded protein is CASSRAGPTDTQYF. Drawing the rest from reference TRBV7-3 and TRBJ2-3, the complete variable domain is GAGVSQTPSNKVTEKGKYVELRCDPISGHTALYWYRQSLGQGPEFLIYFQGTGAADDSGLPNDRFFAVRPEGSVSTLKIQRTERGDSAVYLCASSRAGPTDTQYFGPGTRLTVL.

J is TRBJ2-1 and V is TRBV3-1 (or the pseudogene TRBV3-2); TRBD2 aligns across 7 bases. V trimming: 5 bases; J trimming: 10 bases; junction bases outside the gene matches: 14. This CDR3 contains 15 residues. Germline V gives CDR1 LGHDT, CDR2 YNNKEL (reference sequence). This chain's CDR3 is CASSVGTTSLGEQFF. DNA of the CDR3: TGTGCCAGCAGCGTCGGGACTACCAGTTTAGGCGAGCAGTTCTTC.

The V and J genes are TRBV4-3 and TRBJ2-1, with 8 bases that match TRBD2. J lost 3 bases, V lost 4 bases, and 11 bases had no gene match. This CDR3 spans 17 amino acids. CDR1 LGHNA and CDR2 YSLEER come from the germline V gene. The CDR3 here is CASSRVILAEYYNEQFF. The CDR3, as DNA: TGCGCCAGCAGCCGAGTGATACTAGCGGAATACTACAATGAGCAGTTCTTC.

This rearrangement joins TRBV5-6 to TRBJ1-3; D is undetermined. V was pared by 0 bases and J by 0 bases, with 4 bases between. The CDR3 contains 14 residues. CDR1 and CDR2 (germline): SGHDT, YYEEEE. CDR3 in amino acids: CASSLANSGNTIYF. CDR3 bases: TGTGCCAGCAGCTTGGCGAACTCTGGAAACACCATATATTTT.

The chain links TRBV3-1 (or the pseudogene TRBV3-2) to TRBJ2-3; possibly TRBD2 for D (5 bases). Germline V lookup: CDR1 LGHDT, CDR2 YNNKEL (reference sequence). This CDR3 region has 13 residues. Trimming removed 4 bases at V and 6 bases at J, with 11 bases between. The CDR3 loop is CASSLARRDTQYF. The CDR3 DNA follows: TGTGCCAGCAGCCTAGCGCGCCGTGATACGCAGTATTTT.

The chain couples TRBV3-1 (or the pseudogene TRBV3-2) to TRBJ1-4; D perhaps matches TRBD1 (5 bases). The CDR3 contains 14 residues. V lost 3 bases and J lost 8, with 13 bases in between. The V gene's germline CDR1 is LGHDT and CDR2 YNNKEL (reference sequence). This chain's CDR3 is CASSHQGIEEKLFF. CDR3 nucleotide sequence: TGTGCCAGCAGCCACCAGGGAATTGAGGAAAAACTGTTTTTT.

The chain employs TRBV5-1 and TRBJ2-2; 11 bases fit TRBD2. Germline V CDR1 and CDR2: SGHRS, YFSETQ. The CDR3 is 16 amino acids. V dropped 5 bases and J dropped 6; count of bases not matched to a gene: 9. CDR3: CASRSTSGTFAGELFF. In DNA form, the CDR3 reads TGCGCCAGCAGATCGACTAGCGGGACCTTCGCCGGGGAGCTGTTTTTT.

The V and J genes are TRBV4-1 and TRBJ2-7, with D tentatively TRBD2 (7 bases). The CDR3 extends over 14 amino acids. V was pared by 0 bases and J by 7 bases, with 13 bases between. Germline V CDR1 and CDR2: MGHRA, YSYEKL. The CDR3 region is CASSQEAGAGEQYF. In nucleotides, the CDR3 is TGCGCCAGCAGCCAAGAGGCGGGGGCCGGAGAGCAGTACTTC.

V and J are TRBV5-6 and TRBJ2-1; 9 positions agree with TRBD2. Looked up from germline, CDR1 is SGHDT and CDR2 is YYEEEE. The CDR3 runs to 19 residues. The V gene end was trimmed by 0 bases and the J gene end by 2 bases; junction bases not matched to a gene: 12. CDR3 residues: CASSLDPVIGGGAYNEQFF. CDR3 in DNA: TGTGCCAGCAGCTTGGACCCGGTGATAGGCGGGGGGGCCTACAATGAGCAGTTCTTC.

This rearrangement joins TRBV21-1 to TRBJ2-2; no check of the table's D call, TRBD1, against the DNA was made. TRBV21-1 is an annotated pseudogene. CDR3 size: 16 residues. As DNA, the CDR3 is TGTGCCAGCAGCAAACCCCCACACCCGAACACCGGGGAGCTGTTTTTT. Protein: CASSKPPHPNTGELFF.

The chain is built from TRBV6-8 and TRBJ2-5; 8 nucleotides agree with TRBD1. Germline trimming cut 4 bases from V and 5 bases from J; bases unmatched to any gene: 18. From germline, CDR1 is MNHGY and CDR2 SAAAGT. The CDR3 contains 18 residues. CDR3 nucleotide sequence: TGTGCCAGCAGTTTCTCCGAAACAAACAGGGGGACGGGGGAGACCCAGTACTTC. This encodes CASSFSETNRGTGETQYF.

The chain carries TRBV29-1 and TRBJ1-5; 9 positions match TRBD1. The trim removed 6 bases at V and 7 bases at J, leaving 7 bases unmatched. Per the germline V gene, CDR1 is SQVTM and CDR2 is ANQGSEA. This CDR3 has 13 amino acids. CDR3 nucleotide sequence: TGCAGCGTCGCACAGGGGGCAGGACAGCCCCAGCATTTT. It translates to CSVAQGAGQPQHF.

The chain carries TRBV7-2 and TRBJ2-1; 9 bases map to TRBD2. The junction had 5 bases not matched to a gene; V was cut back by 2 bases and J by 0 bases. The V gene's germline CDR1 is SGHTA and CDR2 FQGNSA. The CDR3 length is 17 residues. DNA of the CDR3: TGTGCCAGCAGCTTATTTTTAGCGGGGGCCTCCTACAATGAGCAGTTCTTC. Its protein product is CASSLFLAGASYNEQFF.